The 17 T cell receptor beta chains below come from one sample, sequenced in a study of shared clonotypes between healthy human individuals. This table comes from immunoSEQ multiplex PCR, and its TCRdb copy is limited to in-frame clones, with some not included. The table records about 2.1 million clones, about 93% of them present only once. CD45RO-negative, CCR7-selected cells formed the naive CD8 fraction, which excluded terminally differentiated effector memory CD45RA+ cells. The sample comprised naive CD8+ T cells from PBMCs. The receptor set was obtained from a man younger than 35 in good health. Some clones in this sample may be carry-over from other donors' samples.

The chain joins TRBV14 to TRBJ1-1; a possible D gene is TRBD1 (5 bases). The V gene lost 0 bases and the J gene lost 0 bases, with 11 bases spanning the gap. This CDR3 is built from 16 residues. The V gene's germline CDR1 is SGHDN and CDR2 FVKESK. The CDR3 DNA is TGTGCCAGCAGCCAAGATCAGGGTCGGCTGAACACTGAAGCTTTCTTT. Residues: CASSQDQGRLNTEAFF. Using reference TRBV14 and TRBJ1-1 for the parts outside the CDR3, the full variable domain is EAGVTQFPSHSVIEKGQTVTLRCDPISGHDNLYWYRRVMGKEIKFLLHFVKESKQDESGMPNNRFLAERTGGTYSTLKVQPAELEDSGVYFCASSQDQGRLNTEAFFGQGTRLTVV.

The chain joins TRBV21-1 to TRBJ1-5. TRBV21-1 is a pseudogene segment. The CDR3 spans 19 residues. The CDR3 DNA follows: TGTGCCAGCAGCAACCCACCGTGTGCCAGGAGGGATAGCAATCAGCCCCAGCATTTT. As protein: CASSNPPCARRDSNQPQHF.

The rearrangement uses TRBV13 and TRBJ2-5; D possibly uses TRBD1 or TRBD2 (5 bases each). The germline CDR1 and CDR2 sequences are PRHDT and FYEKMQ (reference sequence). This CDR3 region has 13 residues. V shed 2 bases and J shed 5 bases, with 9 bases lying between them. The CDR3 region is CASSLQGAETQYF. DNA of the CDR3: TGTGCCAGCAGCTTACAGGGAGCGGAGACCCAGTACTTC.

In this sample, this clone turned up once. The V and J genes are TRBV29-1 and TRBJ2-1; 7 bases are shared with TRBD1. Germline-derived CDR1 and CDR2 are SQVTM and ANQGSEA. The V segment lost 7 bases and the J segment 10 bases; nucleotides outside the gene matches: 10. The CDR3 is 12 amino acids. This chain's CDR3 is CSGRQGNLEQFF. The CDR3 DNA is TGCAGCGGGAGACAGGGAAACCTAGAGCAGTTCTTC.

The J gene is TRBJ2-7, the V gene TRBV11-2; a possible D gene is TRBD1 (6 bases). Germline values: CDR1 SGHAT, CDR2 FQNNGV. With 5 bases removed from V and 5 bases from J, the gap between germline ends came to 13 bases. This CDR3 is 13 amino acids long. CDR3 in DNA: TGTGCCAGCAGCCTCACAGGGTACCACGAGCAGTACTTC. Residues: CASSLTGYHEQYF.

The chain recombines TRBV27 with TRBJ2-1; possibly TRBD1 for D (6 bases). Per germline, CDR1 MNHEY and CDR2 SMNVEV (reference sequence). The length of the CDR3 is 16 residues. V lost 2 bases to trimming and J lost 3 bases, with 14 bases between them. The CDR3 is CASSLELGHYYNEQFF. The CDR3 coding sequence is TGTGCCAGCAGTTTAGAGTTGGGACATTACTACAATGAGCAGTTCTTC.

In DNA, the CDR3 is TGTGCCATCAGTGAGTCTCCGACTAGCGGATACTACGAGCAGTACTTC. The encoded protein is CAISESPTSGYYEQYF. This chain links TRBV10-3 with TRBJ2-7, with 9 bases matching TRBD2. With V trimmed by 0 bases and J by 3 bases, 6 bases remained unmatched. The CDR3 length is 16 residues. Germline assignment: CDR1 ENHRY and CDR2 SYGVKD.

The chain uses TRBV5-6 and TRBJ2-1; tentatively, D is TRBD1 (5 bases). The CDR3 is made up of 15 amino acids. Between the trimmed V and J ends, which lost 0 bases and 7 bases, there was a span of 14 bases. Germline V gene sequence: CDR1 SGHDT, CDR2 YYEEEE. CDR3 sequence reads: CASSLAHSGANEQFF. As DNA, the CDR3 is TGTGCCAGCAGCTTGGCGCACAGTGGGGCAAATGAGCAGTTCTTC. Together with reference TRBV5-6 and TRBJ2-1, the CDR3 gives the full variable domain: DAGVTQSPTHLIKTRGQQVTLRCSPKSGHDTVSWYQQALGQGPQFIFQYYEEEERQRGNFPDRFSGHQFPNYSSELNVNALLLGDSALYLCASSLAHSGANEQFFGPGTRLTVL.

About this clone: In the same sample, other DNA sequences code for this CDR3. This chain connects TRBV6-6 to TRBJ1-1; D is uncertain. Germline V gene data show CDR1 as MNHNY and CDR2 as SVGAGI (reference sequence). Trimming shortened V by 2 bases and J by 1 base, and 5 bases separated the two germline ends. This CDR3 spans 13 amino acids. The CDR3 protein is CASSYGRNTEAFF. CDR3 in DNA: TGTGCCAGCAGTTACGGCAGGAACACTGAAGCTTTCTTT.

The chain uses TRBV5-1 and TRBJ2-7; possible D gene TRBD1, 6 bases. Germline V lookup: CDR1 SGHRS, CDR2 YFSETQ. The CDR3 length is 18 residues. V gave up 1 base and J gave up 1 base, with 21 bases separating them. The CDR3, as DNA: TGCGCCAGCAGCTTGAGGGGGAAGACAGGCATAAGGTCCTACGAGCAGTACTTC. It codes for CASSLRGKTGIRSYEQYF.

The chain links TRBV7-8 to TRBJ1-3, with 7 nucleotides matching TRBD1. The CDR3 contains 16 residues. The junction had 8 bases not matched to a gene; V was cut back by 5 bases and J by 1 base. Germline CDR1 SGHVS, CDR2 FQNEAQ. CDR3 residues: CASSARVGQSGNTIYF. In nucleotides, the CDR3 is TGTGCCAGCAGCGCGAGGGTGGGACAGTCTGGAAACACCATATATTTT.

The chain joins TRBV5-4 to TRBJ2-3, with TRBD2 matching 16 bases. The germline V gene has CDR1 SGHNT and CDR2 YYREEE (reference sequence). The CDR3 has 19 residues. Trimming cost V 4 bases and J 4 bases; bases outside gene matches: 12. The CDR3, as DNA: TGTGCCAGCAGCACGGGACTAGCGGGAGGGCCCTCTTACTCAGATACGCAGTATTTT. Translation gives CASSTGLAGGPSYSDTQYF.

This chain connects TRBV13 to TRBJ1-4; D might be TRBD1 (6 bases). Deletions cut 6 bases from V and 8 bases from J, with 19 bases between. The germline CDR1 and CDR2 sequences are PRHDT and FYEKMQ (reference sequence). This CDR3 contains 15 residues. The chain's CDR3 is CASSGGQASREKLFF. The CDR3 DNA sequence: TGTGCCAGCAGTGGGGGGCAGGCGTCCCGAGAAAAACTGTTTTTT. Variable domain in full (rest from reference TRBV13 and TRBJ1-4): AAGVIQSPRHLIKEKRETATLKCYPIPRHDTVYWYQQGPGQDPQFLISFYEKMQSDKGSIPDRFSAQQFSDYHSELNMSSLELGDSALYFCASSGGQASREKLFFGSGTQLSVL.

The table lists this clone with a few counts. The V and J genes are TRBV9 and TRBJ1-4; the match to TRBD1 covers 8 bases. The CDR3 length is 15 residues. J gave up 8 bases and V 3 bases, and 9 bases lay outside the gene matches. Germline-derived CDR1 and CDR2 are SGDLS and YYNGEE. The CDR3, as DNA: TGTGCCAGCAGCGGGTCAGGGGGCGCGTCGGAAAAACTGTTTTTT. It yields the protein CASSGSGGASEKLFF.

V usage is TRBV7-9 and J usage is TRBJ2-2, with D uncertain. Germline loops: CDR1 SEHNR, CDR2 FQNEAQ (reference sequence). This CDR3 is 11 amino acids long. Trimming stripped 5 bases from V and 9 bases from J, with 7 bases between. CDR3: CASSHNRELFF. As DNA, the CDR3 is TGTGCCAGCAGCCATAACAGGGAGCTGTTTTTT. Variable domain in full (rest from reference TRBV7-9 and TRBJ2-2): DTGVSQNPRHKITKRGQNVTFRCDPISEHNRLYWYRQTLGQGPEFLTYFQNEAQLEKSRLLSDRFSAERPKGSFSTLEIQRTEQGDSAMYLCASSHNRELFFGEGSRLTVL.

The chain uses TRBV19 and TRBJ2-5, with 7 bases fitting TRBD1. The CDR3 is 14 residues long. Losses at the gene ends were 4 bases for V and 2 bases for J; bases not matched to a gene: 4. Germline loops: CDR1 LNHDA, CDR2 SQIVND (reference sequence). The CDR3 DNA reads as TGTGCCAGTAGTACTGGGACAGAGCAAGAGACCCAGTACTTC. This gives the protein CASSTGTEQETQYF.

Only one count was recorded for this clone. The rearrangement joins TRBV7-8 to TRBJ2-7, with 9 bases that match TRBD2. Unmatched junction bases numbered 0, after V lost 3 bases and J lost 0 bases. The germline V gene has CDR1 SGHVS and CDR2 FQNEAQ. The CDR3 is 14 residues long. CDR3 sequence reads: CASSLTSGSYEQYF. CDR3 sequence (DNA): TGTGCCAGCAGCTTGACTAGCGGCTCCTACGAGCAGTACTTC. The full variable domain, with the rest looked up from reference TRBV7-8 and TRBJ2-7, is GAGVSQSPRYKVAKRGQDVALRCDPISGHVSLFWYQQALGQGPEFLTYFQNEAQLDKSGLPSDRFFAERPEGSVSTLKIQRTQQEDSAVYLCASSLTSGSYEQYFGPGTRLTVT.